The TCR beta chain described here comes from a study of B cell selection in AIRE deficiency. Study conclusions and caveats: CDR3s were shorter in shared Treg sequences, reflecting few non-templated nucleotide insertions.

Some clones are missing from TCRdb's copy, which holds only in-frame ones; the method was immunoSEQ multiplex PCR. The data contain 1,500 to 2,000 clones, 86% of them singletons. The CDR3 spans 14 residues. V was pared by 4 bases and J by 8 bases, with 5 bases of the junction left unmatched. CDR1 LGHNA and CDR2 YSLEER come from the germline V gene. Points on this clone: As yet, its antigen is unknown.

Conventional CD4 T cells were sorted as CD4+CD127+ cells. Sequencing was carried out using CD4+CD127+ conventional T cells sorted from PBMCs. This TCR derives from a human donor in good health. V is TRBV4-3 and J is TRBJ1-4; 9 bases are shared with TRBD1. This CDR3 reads CASSLGTGSEKLFF. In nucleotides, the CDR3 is TGCGCCAGCAGCCTGGGGACAGGGTCGGAAAAACTGTTTTTT.